These 22 T cell receptor beta chains came from one sample sequenced in a study of T cell repertoires in breast cancer. A second nested PCR with blocking oligonucleotides suppressed unpaired genes. Via MiXCR, TCRdb re-called the emulsion pairing reads, giving one row per CDR3 protein. The table records tens of thousands of distinct CDR3 sequences, under 50% of them present only once. Paired alpha-beta TCRs of CD8+ T cells were analyzed by expanded emulsion RT-PCR. Sequenced input: CD8+ T cells. These receptor sequences come from a pool of human donors with breast cancer or a healthy control (not recorded which).

As to this clonotype: No conserved phenylalanine or tryptophan ends this CDR3, so it is likely a read error. The chain has TRBV7-2 and TRBJ2-1; 8 nucleotides agree with TRBD2. The CDR3 extends over 15 amino acids. CDR1 is SGHTA, CDR2 FQGNSA, per germline. With V trimmed by 5 bases and J by 10 bases, 13 bases remained unmatched. CDR3 coding DNA: TGTGCCAGCAGCGCGCCGAGACTAGCGTTACGGGAGCAGTTCCTC. Translation: CASSAPRLALREQFL.

The chain combines TRBV11-2 with TRBJ1-2; the D gene is possibly TRBD1 (6 bases). Germline V gives CDR1 SGHAT, CDR2 FQNNGV. The CDR3 runs 13 residues. The V and J ends lost 3 bases and 4 bases respectively, with 9 bases between them. Here the CDR3 reads CASSFQGSYGYTF. CDR3 in DNA: TGTGCCAGCAGCTTTCAGGGGTCCTATGGCTACACCTTC. The variable domain in full, completed from reference TRBV11-2 and TRBJ1-2, reads EAGVAQSPRYKIIEKRQSVAFWCNPISGHATLYWYQQILGQGPKLLIQFQNNGVVDDSQLPKDRFSAERLKGVDSTLKIQPAKLEDSAVYLCASSFQGSYGYTFGSGTRLTVV.

The chain combines TRBV29-1 with TRBJ2-5, with D perhaps TRBD1 (6 bases). CDR3 length: 13 residues. V lost 5 bases, J lost 1 base, and 11 bases lay in between. Germline V lookup: CDR1 SQVTM, CDR2 ANQGSEA. This CDR3 is CSVNRDTQETQYF. In DNA, the CDR3 is TGCAGCGTTAACCGGGACACCCAAGAGACCCAGTACTTC.

This clonotype has more than one count but fewer than ten. V gene TRBV3-1 combines with J gene TRBJ2-1; D may be TRBD2 (6 bases). The CDR3 spans 14 residues. V dropped 4 bases and J dropped 7 bases, with 14 bases sitting between them. From germline, CDR1 is LGHDT and CDR2 YNNKEL (reference sequence). The chain's CDR3 is CASSPYRGWNEQFF. CDR3 nucleotide sequence: TGTGCCAGCAGCCCCTACCGGGGGTGGAATGAGCAGTTCTTC.

Relative to its sample, this clonotype is large. V is TRBV27 and J is TRBJ2-7; D tentatively reads TRBD1 or TRBD2 (6 bases each). CDR1 and CDR2 (germline): MNHEY, SMNVEV (reference sequence). Trimming took 5 bases from V and 7 from J, leaving 15 bases between them. This CDR3 comprises 13 residues. The CDR3 protein is CASSSTGAGEQYF. The CDR3 DNA reads as TGTGCCAGCAGTAGCACGGGGGCCGGTGAGCAGTACTTC.

The chain recombines TRBV10-3 with TRBJ1-1; the D is unclear. The V and J ends lost 0 bases and 1 base respectively, with 12 bases between them. CDR1 is ENHRY, CDR2 SYGVKD, per germline. The CDR3 contains 16 residues. The CDR3 loop reads CAISESSRARNTEAFF. DNA for the CDR3: TGTGCCATCAGTGAGTCCAGTCGGGCTAGGAACACTGAAGCTTTCTTT.

In this sample, this clonotype turned up once. A much larger clone lies one base from this, so it may be a read error. The rearrangement links TRBV27 to TRBJ2-1; 9 bases align to TRBD1. The CDR3 spans 15 residues. J lost 5 bases, V lost 7 bases, and 9 bases had no gene match. Germline CDR1 reads MNHEY; CDR2 reads SMNVEV (reference sequence). The CDR3 protein is CASTLGTGFHNEQFF. CDR3 sequence (DNA): TGTGCCAGCACCCTAGGGACAGGGTTCCACAATGAGCAGTTCTTC.

V is TRBV15 and J is TRBJ2-1, with 11 bases matching TRBD2. V shed 0 bases, J shed 8 bases, and the junction held 6 bases outside the gene matches. The V gene's germline CDR1 is LNHNV and CDR2 YYDKDF (reference sequence). This CDR3 is 16 amino acids long. The DNA of the CDR3 is TGTGCCACCAGCAGAGATCGATTAGCGGGGGGGGATGAGCAGTTCTTC. This gives the protein CATSRDRLAGGDEQFF.

The rearrangement uses TRBV2 and TRBJ1-1; TRBD1 aligns across 8 bases. The CDR3 runs 13 residues. Looked up from germline, CDR1 is SNHLY and CDR2 is FYNNEI. V was clipped by 6 bases and J by 6 bases; unmatched bases: 6. Written as DNA, the CDR3 is TGTGCCAGCAGCGGCGGGACAGGCCCTGAAGCTTTCTTT. Protein product: CASSGGTGPEAFF.

The rearrangement links TRBV5-4 to TRBJ2-7, with D possibly TRBD2 on 6 matching bases. The CDR3 contains 15 residues. V was pared by 2 bases and J by 0 bases, with 12 bases between. Germline V CDR1 and CDR2: SGHNT, YYREEE (reference sequence). CDR3 protein: CASSLAGGSSYEQYF. The CDR3 DNA sequence: TGTGCCAGCAGCTTAGCGGGCGGAAGCTCCTACGAGCAGTACTTC.

The chain employs TRBV3-1 and TRBJ1-5; the D is unclear. Trimming cost V 3 bases and J 11 bases, with 14 bases left between them. Germline V lookup: CDR1 LGHDT, CDR2 YNNKEL (reference sequence). This CDR3 spans 13 amino acids. CDR3 residues: CASSQGDTTAQHF. CDR3 sequence (DNA): TGTGCCAGCAGCCAGGGAGATACCACGGCCCAGCATTTT.

V usage is TRBV5-4 and J usage is TRBJ2-7; D call uncertain. The CDR3 runs to 14 residues. Trimming took off 5 bases at V and 3 bases at J, with 15 bases between the two ends. Germline V gene data show CDR1 as SGHNT and CDR2 as YYREEE (reference sequence). The CDR3 DNA follows: TGTGCCAGCAGTCCTAAGGAGTACAGCTACGAGCAGTACTTC. Translated, it gives CASSPKEYSYEQYF.

Points on this clonotype: Mismatch with germline at one junction end may stem from a read error. The chain recombines TRBV7-9 with TRBJ2-1, with TRBD1 matching 7 bases. The germline V gene has CDR1 SEHNR and CDR2 FQNEAQ (reference sequence). The CDR3 consists of 15 residues. The CDR3 spells CASSEIGGGYDEQFF. The CDR3 coding sequence is TGTGCCAGCAGCGAAATAGGGGGCGGCTACGATGAGCAGTTCTTC.

The chain has TRBV20-1 and TRBJ1-1; 7 bases map to TRBD1. Trimming removed 6 bases from V and 3 bases from J; junction bases left unmatched: 4. CDR1 DFQATT and CDR2 SNEGSKA come from the germline V gene (reference sequence). CDR3 size: 12 residues. CDR3: CSAQTGDTEAFF. CDR3 DNA: TGCAGTGCCCAAACAGGGGACACTGAAGCTTTCTTT.

About this clonotype itself: A read error is likely, as this CDR3 ends without the conserved phenylalanine or tryptophan. V usage is TRBV7-6 and J usage is TRBJ2-3; D call uncertain. Per the germline V gene, CDR1 is SGHVS and CDR2 is FNYEAQ. The CDR3 consists of 17 residues. V was pared by 2 bases and J by 6 bases, with 21 bases between. CDR3 bases: TGTGCCAGCAGCTTAAACGCCGGGCCTCTTGGAACGGATACGCAGTATCTT. Translated: CASSLNAGPLGTDTQYL.

The gene calls are TRBV9 and TRBJ1-2; D remains unclear. V dropped 0 bases and J dropped 0 bases, with 9 bases sitting between them. The V gene's germline CDR1 is SGDLS and CDR2 YYNGEE. CDR3 length: 15 amino acids. CDR3 loop: CASSVDSRPNYGYTF. The CDR3 nucleotides read TGTGCCAGCAGCGTAGATAGCCGCCCTAACTATGGCTACACCTTC.

This clonotype has only a few counts. The CDR3 loop is CASSQGPGTVNTEAFF. The CDR3 bases are TGCGCCAGCAGCCAAGGACCCGGGACGGTGAACACTGAAGCTTTCTTT. The V gene is TRBV4-1, the J gene TRBJ1-1; D is possibly TRBD1 (5 bases). This CDR3 has 16 residues. The V end was cut by 1 base, the J end by 0 bases, with 12 bases between. CDR1 is MGHRA, CDR2 YSYEKL, per germline.

This clonotype was counted only a few times. The chain has TRBV25-1 and TRBJ1-1; 10 bases map to TRBD1. Germline CDR1 and CDR2: MGHDK and SYGVNS. This CDR3 is built from 15 residues. The J segment lost 3 bases and the V segment lost 2 bases, leaving 3 bases of the junction unmatched. Here the CDR3 DNA reads TGTGCCAGCAGTGAACCCGGGACAGGGGACACTGAAGCTTTCTTT. Translated, it gives CASSEPGTGDTEAFF.

V usage is TRBV10-3 and J usage is TRBJ2-7; D unresolved. Germline CDR1 and CDR2: ENHRY and SYGVKD. The CDR3 is 12 residues long. V was shortened by 2 bases and J by 4 bases, with 6 bases between the two germline ends. The CDR3 region has the DNA TGTGCCATCAGTGAGATCGCGTACGAGCAGTACTTC. Its protein is CAISEIAYEQYF.

V and J are TRBV20-1 and TRBJ1-1; no firm D call. The V end was cut by 6 bases, the J end by 2 bases, with 13 bases between. Germline V gene data show CDR1 as DFQATT and CDR2 as SNEGSKA (reference sequence). The CDR3 sequence is 13 residues long. CDR3 region: CSAPKAANTEAFF. DNA of the CDR3: TGCAGTGCCCCCAAGGCGGCAAACACTGAAGCTTTCTTT.

The chain uses TRBV7-6 and TRBJ1-4; D remains ambiguous. The CDR3 covers 14 residues. Trimming shortened V by 5 bases and J by 1 base, and 8 bases separated the two germline ends. Germline V CDR1 and CDR2: SGHVS, FNYEAQ. The CDR3 DNA follows: TGTGCCAGCAGCCCAGAGGAAACTAATGAAAAACTGTTTTTT. This sequence encodes CASSPEETNEKLFF.

V usage is TRBV20-1 and J usage is TRBJ1-5; unclear D gene. V was cut by 1 base and J by 12 bases, with 10 bases left in between. This CDR3 comprises 11 residues. Germline V gene sequence: CDR1 DFQATT, CDR2 SNEGSKA (reference sequence). CDR3 nucleotides: TGCAGTGCTAGAGGGGTCGGTCTCCAGCATTTT. The encoded protein is CSARGVGLQHF.